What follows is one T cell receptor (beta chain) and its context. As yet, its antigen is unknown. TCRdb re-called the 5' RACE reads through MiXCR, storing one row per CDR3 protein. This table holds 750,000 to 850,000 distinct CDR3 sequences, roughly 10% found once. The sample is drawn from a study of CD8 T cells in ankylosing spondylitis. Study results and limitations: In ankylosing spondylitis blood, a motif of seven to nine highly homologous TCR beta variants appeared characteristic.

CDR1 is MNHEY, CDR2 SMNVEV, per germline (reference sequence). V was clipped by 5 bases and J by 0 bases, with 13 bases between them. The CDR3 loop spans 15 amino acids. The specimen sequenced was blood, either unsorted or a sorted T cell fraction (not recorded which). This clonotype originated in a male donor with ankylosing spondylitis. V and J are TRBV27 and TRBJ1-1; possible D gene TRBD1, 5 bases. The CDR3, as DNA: TGTGCCAGCAGTCGCCCGGGGGGGATGAACACTGAAGCTTTCTTT. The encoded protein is CASSRPGGMNTEAFF.